This T cell receptor (beta chain) appears in the sequencing data of a study of beta chain features in type 1 diabetes. Study-level findings and limits: There was no resolution here of whether HLA type influences TCRB rearrangement. Sequencing the cDNA could make cells with high TCR expression show up more than they should. Among patients with Type 1 diabetes, TCRB CDR3s were moderately but significantly shorter in every one of the four CD4+ subsets.

Concerning this clone: Its antigen is currently unknown.

The investigators reverse transcribed all of the isolated RNA, so they sequenced expressed TCRB transcripts. The data were produced by immunoSEQ multiplex PCR, yet TCRdb's version contains in-frame clones alone and is incomplete. The sample contains under 450,000 clones, roughly 15% of which appear only once. Without exception, sorted populations had purity beyond 98%. The sample comprised naive CD4+ T cells from blood. This receptor was identified in a woman aged 18-30 years in good health.

The CDR3 nucleotides read TGTGCCAGCAGCGCCAGGACAGGAGCTGACGAGCAGTACTTC. Its protein is CASSARTGADEQYF. The chain combines TRBV11-1 with TRBJ2-7; TRBD1 matches 7 bases. Germline lookup yields CDR1 SGHAT and CDR2 FQDESV (reference sequence). Trimming took 5 bases from V and 5 from J; bases not matched to a gene: 9. This CDR3 has 14 amino acids.